The following is a TCR beta chain sequence with its context. No antigen is known for it. The data stem from a study of human T cells and chemical hapten exposure. As handled by the study authors: With a range of about 23,224 to 700,000, the median per sample was about 92,000 TCRs. TCRdb re-called the RACE reads with MiXCR, one entry per CDR3 protein. The V and J calls come from TCRdb's annotation, not from the publication. The sample has 60,000 to 80,000 distinct CDR3 sequences; about 7% are singletons. With 6 bases clipped from V and 2 bases from J, the junction kept 12 bases outside the gene matches. The CDR3 spans 17 residues. Study outcomes and limitations: Expanded TCR sets contained significantly more large CDR3 similarity clusters than controls.

The time point denotes: pre-sensitization, week 0. Treatment of the sample: therapeutic diphenylcyclopropenone sensitization with weekly scalp DPC. Whole blood, unfractionated, served as the material for total RNA extraction. This receptor was obtained from a woman aged 25 to 39 with alopecia areata. Some clones in this sample may be carry-over from other donors' samples. This specimen consisted of whole blood, obtained in connection with sensitization to the hapten diphenylcyclopropenone (DPC). The chain couples TRBV12-3 or TRBV12-4 to TRBJ1-5; TRBD1 matches 8 bases. The CDR3 here is CASSQYSGGVGNQPQHF. The CDR3 DNA is TGTGCCAGCAGCCAATACTCAGGGGGCGTGGGCAATCAGCCCCAGCATTTT.